These 12 T cell receptor beta chains were all obtained from the same sample, sequenced in a study of cytomegalovirus exposure and HLA in healthy donors. With 60 Vbeta and 13 Jbeta primers, the PCR was carried out. The data were produced by immunoSEQ multiplex PCR, yet TCRdb's version contains in-frame clones alone and is incomplete. The sample records some 190,000 clones, more than 60% being singletons. Sequencing used PBMCs. These receptors were obtained from a man in his late teens or twenties in good health and CMV-seronegative.

The chain links TRBV15 to TRBJ2-3, with D possibly being TRBD2 (6 bases). The V end lost 3 bases, the J end lost 5 bases, and 12 bases lay between the germline ends. The CDR3 runs to 14 residues. Per germline, CDR1 LNHNV and CDR2 YYDKDF (reference sequence). For the CDR3, the DNA is TGTGCCACCAGCAGGGGGGGAGGTGGAGATACGCAGTATTTT. Its translation: CATSRGGGGDTQYF.

The chain links TRBV7-9 to TRBJ1-2, with D possibly TRBD1 on 6 matching bases. V dropped 2 bases and J dropped 2 bases, with 12 bases sitting between them. Germline V gene data show CDR1 as SEHNR and CDR2 as FQNEAQ (reference sequence). The CDR3 has 15 residues. CDR3 in amino acids: CASSLPRTENYGYTF. The CDR3 DNA is TGTGCCAGCAGCTTACCCCGGACAGAAAACTATGGCTACACCTTC.

The V call is TRBV7-9, the J call TRBJ2-1, with D uncertain. With 10 bases removed from V and 2 bases from J, the gap between germline ends came to 9 bases. CDR1 and CDR2 (germline): SEHNR, FQNEAQ (reference sequence). The CDR3 contains 12 residues. CDR3 in amino acids: CATDNPYNEQFF. The DNA of the CDR3 is TGTGCCACCGACAACCCCTACAATGAGCAGTTCTTC.

This clone occurred once. The V gene is TRBV19, the J gene TRBJ1-1; D perhaps matches TRBD1 (5 bases). Deletions cut 8 bases from V and 3 bases from J, with 19 bases between. This CDR3 is built from 15 residues. Germline V gives CDR1 LNHDA, CDR2 SQIVND (reference sequence). DNA of the CDR3: TGTGCCAGTTCCCAGGTGGGGCCCCAGGACACTGAAGCTTTCTTT. Its translation is CASSQVGPQDTEAFF.

The chain uses TRBV9 and TRBJ2-1, with TRBD2 matching over 12 bases. This CDR3 has 15 residues. V trimming: 4 bases; J trimming: 10 bases; junction bases outside the gene matches: 9. Germline loops: CDR1 SGDLS, CDR2 YYNGEE. CDR3 in DNA: TGTGCCAGCAGCACTCGACTAGCGGGGGTAGGAGAGCAGTTCTTC. Translating it yields CASSTRLAGVGEQFF.

The chain joins TRBV5-1 to TRBJ1-1; D unclear. Germline-derived CDR1 and CDR2 are SGHRS and YFSETQ. The V and J ends lost 4 bases and 6 bases respectively, with 16 bases between them. CDR3 length: 14 residues. The chain's CDR3 is CASSHRGLESEAFF. CDR3 in DNA: TGCGCCAGCAGCCATCGAGGGCTCGAATCTGAAGCTTTCTTT.

This clone was observed a single time. This chain joins TRBV5-1 and TRBJ1-1; TRBD1 agrees at 8 bases. This CDR3 has 13 residues. The germline V gene has CDR1 SGHRS and CDR2 YFSETQ. The ends lost 4 bases at V and 4 bases at J; junction bases unmatched: 3. Here the CDR3 reads CASSSTGGTEAFF. The CDR3 DNA reads TGCGCCAGCAGCAGTACAGGGGGCACTGAAGCTTTCTTT.

The rearrangement uses TRBV7-2 and TRBJ1-5, with TRBD1 matching over 7 bases. CDR1 is SGHTA, CDR2 FQGNSA, per germline. The CDR3 runs 17 residues. Losses at the gene ends were 1 base for V and 1 base for J; bases not matched to a gene: 7. This CDR3 is CASSLVSGGVSNQPQHF. CDR3 DNA: TGTGCCAGCAGCTTAGTATCAGGGGGTGTGAGCAATCAGCCCCAGCATTTT.

In its sample, this clone was seen once. This chain joins TRBV6-6 and TRBJ1-2, with TRBD1 identical over 8 bases. The CDR3 is 14 residues long. The germline gives CDR1 MNHNY, CDR2 SVGAGI (reference sequence). The V segment lost 6 bases and the J segment 6 bases; nucleotides outside the gene matches: 9. This chain's CDR3 is CASRDQGARNGYTF. As DNA, the CDR3 is TGTGCCAGCAGAGATCAGGGGGCGCGGAATGGCTACACCTTC.

J is TRBJ2-7 and V is TRBV2; TRBD1 matches at 9 bases. The CDR3 consists of 17 residues. Per germline, CDR1 SNHLY and CDR2 FYNNEI. V gave up 4 bases and J gave up 0 bases; unmatched junction bases: 10. CDR3 loop: CASSAQSQGASSYEQYF. CDR3 in DNA: TGTGCCAGCAGTGCCCAGTCACAGGGGGCGAGCTCCTACGAGCAGTACTTC.

The genes are TRBV5-1 and TRBJ2-1, with TRBD2 identical over 9 bases. The CDR3 runs to 15 residues. Germline loops: CDR1 SGHRS, CDR2 YFSETQ. V shed 5 bases and J 1 base; nucleotides not matched to a gene: 4. CDR3: CASRSAGGSYNEQFF. CDR3 in DNA: TGCGCCAGCAGGTCTGCGGGAGGGTCCTACAATGAGCAGTTCTTC. Full variable domain (remainder filled in from reference TRBV5-1 and TRBJ2-1): KAGVTQTPRYLIKTRGQQVTLSCSPISGHRSVSWYQQTPGQGLQFLFEYFSETQRNKGNFPGRFSGRQFSNSRSEMNVSTLELGDSALYLCASRSAGGSYNEQFFGPGTRLTVL.

The chain links TRBV7-2 to TRBJ1-2, with a tentative D call TRBD1 (5 bases). The CDR3 runs to 14 residues. Trimming removed 2 bases from V and 6 bases from J, with 13 bases in between. CDR1 and CDR2 from the germline V gene are SGHTA and FQGNSA. CDR3 coding DNA: TGTGCCAGCAGCTTAAACCCGACAGTTAATGGCTACACCTTC. Protein sequence: CASSLNPTVNGYTF.